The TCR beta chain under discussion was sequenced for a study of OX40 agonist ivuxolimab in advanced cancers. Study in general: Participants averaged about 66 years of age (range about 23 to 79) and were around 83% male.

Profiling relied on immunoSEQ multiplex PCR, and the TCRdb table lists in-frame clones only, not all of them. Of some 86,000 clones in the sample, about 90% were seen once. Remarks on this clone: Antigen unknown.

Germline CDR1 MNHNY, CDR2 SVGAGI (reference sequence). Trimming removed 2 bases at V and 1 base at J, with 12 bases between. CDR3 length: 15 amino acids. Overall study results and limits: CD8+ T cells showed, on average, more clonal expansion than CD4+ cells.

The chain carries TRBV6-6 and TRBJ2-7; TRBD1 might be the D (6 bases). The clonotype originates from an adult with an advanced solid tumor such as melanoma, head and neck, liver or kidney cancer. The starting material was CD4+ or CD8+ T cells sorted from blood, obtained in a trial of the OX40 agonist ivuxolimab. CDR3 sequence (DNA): TGTGCCAGCAGTTACCTCGACAGGACTTCCTACGAGCAGTACTTC. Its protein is CASSYLDRTSYEQYF.